This T cell receptor beta chain was profiled in a study of blood T cells in healthy people across ages. Study-level information: Template switching picked up about one barcoded beta molecule for each two T cells. The study, taken as a whole, reports: Investigators treated diversity estimates from one million T cells as underestimates.

Of note for this clonotype: The target antigen is unknown.

With a J-beta primer mix and a sample-barcoded 5' primer, a second PCR ran about 7 to 12 cycles. A minimum of 2.5 million CDR3-containing paired-end reads was obtained for each sample. From the 5' RACE reads, TCRdb called clonotypes with MiXCR, one entry per CDR3 protein. This sample has approximately 1,000,000 distinct CDR3 sequences, with about two fifths found just once. The TCR was taken from a man younger than 30 in good health. The sample taken for sequencing was blood.

This chain's CDR3 is CASSRGTVIGDTQYF. CDR3 DNA: TGTGCCAGTAGTAGAGGGACTGTCATTGGGGATACGCAGTATTTT. The J gene is TRBJ2-3, the V gene TRBV19; D might be TRBD2 (6 bases). CDR1 is LNHDA and CDR2 is SQIVND in the germline V gene (reference sequence). The ends were cut back, 4 bases at V and 6 bases at J, with 17 bases in the middle. The CDR3 contains 15 residues.